This paragraph covers one T cell receptor (beta chain) sequence. Antigen unknown. The data stem from a study of T cell responses to AZD1222 COVID-19 vaccine. Study observations and caveats: When two AZD1222 doses had been given, Spike-specific TCR breadth and depth rose. Among vaccine-associated CD4 TCRs, coverage spanned spike, with dominance at 160-218 and 743-854.

The table came from immunoSEQ multiplex PCR; TCRdb's copy has only in-frame clones and leaves some out. The sample includes approximately 130,000 clones, roughly 90% of them seen just once. Specimen: peripheral blood, collected on day 0 of AZD1222 vaccination. The receptor was isolated from an adult in good health.

The CDR3 protein is CASGLGINTEAFF. In nucleotides, the CDR3 is TGTGCTAGTGGTTTGGGAATAAACACTGAAGCTTTCTTT. The chain couples TRBV12-5 to TRBJ1-1; D not certain. Looked up from germline, CDR1 is LGHNT and CDR2 is FRNRAP. Trimming left V 1 base short and J 2 bases short, with 5 bases between. The CDR3 spans 13 residues.